A selection of T cell receptor beta chains follows, all from one sample in a study of kidney transplant recipient with SARS-CoV-2 infection. One entry per CDR3 protein, called by TCRdb with MiXCR from the reads. This table holds 250,000 or so distinct CDR3 sequences, under 30% found once. Sequenced material: a blood sample, taken at baseline and between days 110 and 120 from a kidney transplant recipient. The receptors stem from a male patient aged 25-45 years who had COVID-19 and was a kidney transplant recipient. The graft donor may be the source of some T cells. The CDR3 runs from the conserved cysteine through the conserved F or W. D genes are given only for firm matches. For some rows the clone size is stated as once, few or many, or as a class when expanded; others skip it.

TRBJ2-5 | . | TRBV12-3/TRBV12-4 | . | 18 | CASSLGWDILKEQETQYF | TGTGCCAGCAGTTTAGGGTGGGACATCTTAAAGGAGCAAGAGACCCAGTACTTC
TRBJ2-1 | TRBD2 | TRBV7-3 | many | 20 | CASSLTGHLAGGLPRDEQFF | TGTGCCAGCAGCTTAACCGGGCATCTGGCGGGGGGTTTGCCTAGGGATGAGCAGTTCTTC
TRBJ2-1 | . | TRBV24-1 | many | 16 | CATSDPDSRTINEQFF | TGTGCCACCAGTGATCCAGATTCAAGGACTATCAATGAGCAGTTCTTC
TRBJ1-1 | . | TRBV12-5 | many | 16 | CASGSDDTLGITEAFF | TGTGCTAGTGGTTCCGACGATACCCTCGGGATTACTGAAGCTTTCTTT
TRBJ2-2 | TRBD2 | TRBV5-1 | many | 16 | CASSRGLVSSTGELFF | TGCGCCAGCAGCAGAGGACTAGTCTCTTCCACCGGGGAGCTGTTTTTT
TRBJ2-7 | . | TRBV11-2 | . | 16 | CADSLRIKSGAGEQYF | TGTGCCGACAGCTTAAGAATTAAATCGGGGGCTGGCGAGCAGTACTTC
TRBJ2-2 | TRBD1 | TRBV12-3/TRBV12-4 | many | 14 | CASRGTGGTGELFF | TGTGCCAGCAGAGGGACAGGGGGTACCGGGGAGCTGTTTTTT
TRBJ1-2 | . | TRBV7-8 | many | 17 | CASSVDRFTRKTYGYTF | TGTGCCAGCAGCGTAGATCGGTTTACCCGAAAGACCTATGGCTACACCTTC
TRBJ2-5 | . | TRBV10-1 | . | 13 | CASSVRAQETQYF | TGCGCCAGCAGTGTTAGGGCGCAAGAGACCCAGTACTTC
TRBJ2-2 | TRBD1 | TRBV19 | many | 15 | CASSDRQGARGELFF | TGTGCCAGTAGCGATAGACAGGGGGCAAGGGGGGAGCTGTTTTTT